This paragraph reports one TCR delta chain. Only a few counts were recorded for this clone. The antigen this receptor binds is unknown. Only one base separates this from a far larger clonotype, so it likely reflects a read error. The same CDR3 arises from other DNA sequences in this sample as well. This sample stems from a study of γδ T cells in repeated Plasmodium falciparum infection (dated by TCRdb to the early 2020s). A note on the overall study: In the natural-infection arm, Malian children exposed to intense seasonal malaria transmission were enrolled and compared against age and gender matched Australian children. Using both natural infection in Mali and controlled human malaria infection, the study looked at the way repeated Plasmodium falciparum infection shapes the human gammadelta T cell repertoire. The gammadelta TCR repertoires from Mali were analysed in two ways: cross-sectionally during periods with no transmission, and longitudinally across episodes of acute febrile malaria. Four controlled human malaria infections were administered to about five malaria-naive U.S. adults over around 600 days by bites from P. falciparum NF54-infected Anopheles stephensi mosquitoes. Samples were collected from controlled-infection subjects at baseline, immediately before selected infections, and 21 days after each infection.

Preparation of the library involved multiplex PCR. For sequencing, an Illumina MiSeq was employed. Each sorted gammadelta T cell sample was sequenced for both the TCR gamma (TRG) and TCR delta (TRD) chains. In the paper's pipeline: Clonotype tree plots, accumulated frequency of the top 20 clonotypes, diversity index (DI) and D75 metrics were included in the repertoire analyses. After TCRdb called clones again from the public reads with CATT, rows with identical DNA were merged. What appears here as the V and J calls and clone size reflects TCRdb's work, not the paper's. The sample yields tens of thousands of delta-chain clones; around 1.8% were counted once. Over 12% of the sample is in the top ten clones. Broader findings and caveats from the paper: The controlled-infection cohort was small, limiting analysis of inter-individual variability in gammadelta T cell responses. The Malian cohort came from a small rural village of predominantly one ethnic group, limiting generalizability. Vgamma9/Vdelta2+ TCR repertoires showed a highly stable polyclonal repertoire over time and infection, with many inter-individual overlapping TCRgamma sequences. Vdelta2-negative gammadelta TCR repertoires from Malian children appeared more clonally expanded, less diverse and less shared than those of Australian children. Waves of new clonotype selection in Vdelta2-negative, largely Vdelta1+, gammadelta TCR repertoires appeared to be driven by repeated controlled infections.

The CDR3 measures 20 amino acids from cysteine to phenylalanine. Kept here is only the CDR3 DNA, which spans 60 bases and is read in frame from base 1. Trimming removed 4 bases from V and 5 bases from J; the gene matches leave 20 bases unexplained. Per the germline V gene, TSWWSYY is the CDR1 and QGS is the CDR2. Vgamma9/Vdelta2+ and Vdelta2-negative gammadelta T cell populations were flow-sorted from peripheral blood mononuclear cells for bulk TCR repertoire analysis. The clonotype originates from a pool of human donors (malaria-infected and uninfected, not separated). Source material: gamma-delta T cells from blood. The V and J segments used are TRDV1 and TRDJ1, and TRDD3 matches 12 of the central bases. The encoded CDR3 is CALGGRSWGIRVVWADKLIF. The DNA is TGTGCTCTTGGGGGACGGAGCTGGGGGATACGCGTTGTTTGGGCTGATAAACTCATCTTT.